The clone carrying this TCR beta chain was detected a few times. The sample originates from a study of shared clonotypes between healthy human individuals. The table came from immunoSEQ multiplex PCR; TCRdb's copy has only in-frame clones and leaves some out. The data hold some 1.4 million clones, with roughly 97% observed a single time. Free of recent acute infections or vaccinations, the donors were healthy HIV-negative adults. This TCR came from a man aged 30 to 39 in good health. Sequenced: naive CD4+ T cells sorted from blood. Subset defined: CD45RA+ positively selected.

The CDR3 DNA reads TGTGCCAGCAGCCAGCGGATGGGGTTGACTGAAGCTTTCTTT. Its protein product is CASSQRMGLTEAFF. This chain connects TRBV4-2 to TRBJ1-1; no reliable D call. Deletions cut 3 bases from V and 5 bases from J, with 13 bases between. The V gene's germline CDR1 is LGHNA and CDR2 YNFKEQ. This CDR3 region has 14 residues.